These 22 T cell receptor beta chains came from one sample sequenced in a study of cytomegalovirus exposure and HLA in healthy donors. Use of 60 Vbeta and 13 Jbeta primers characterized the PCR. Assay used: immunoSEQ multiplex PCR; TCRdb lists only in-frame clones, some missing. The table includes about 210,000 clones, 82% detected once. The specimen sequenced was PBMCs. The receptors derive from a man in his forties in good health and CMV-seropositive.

The CDR3 DNA sequence: TGTGCCAGTAGACCCGCTAGCGGCTCCTACGAGCAGTACTTC. Translating gives CASRPASGSYEQYF. The rearrangement links TRBV13 to TRBJ2-7; 7 bases align to TRBD2. Trimming at V came to 9 bases and at J to 0 bases, leaving 8 bases not matched to a gene. CDR1 PRHDT and CDR2 FYEKMQ come from the germline V gene (reference sequence). The length of the CDR3 is 14 residues.

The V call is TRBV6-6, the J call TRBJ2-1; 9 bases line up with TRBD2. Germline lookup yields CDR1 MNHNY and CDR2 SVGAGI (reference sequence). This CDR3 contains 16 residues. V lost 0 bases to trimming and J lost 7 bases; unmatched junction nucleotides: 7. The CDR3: CASSYSISGRVNEQFF. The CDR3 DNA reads TGTGCCAGCAGTTACTCAATTAGCGGGAGAGTAAATGAGCAGTTCTTC.

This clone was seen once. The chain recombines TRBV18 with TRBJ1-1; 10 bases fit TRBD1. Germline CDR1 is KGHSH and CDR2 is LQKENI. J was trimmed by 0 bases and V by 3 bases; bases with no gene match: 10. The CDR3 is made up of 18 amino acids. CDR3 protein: CASSPRSMTGGLNTEAFF. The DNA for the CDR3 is TGTGCCAGCTCACCCCGCTCCATGACAGGGGGCTTGAACACTGAAGCTTTCTTT.

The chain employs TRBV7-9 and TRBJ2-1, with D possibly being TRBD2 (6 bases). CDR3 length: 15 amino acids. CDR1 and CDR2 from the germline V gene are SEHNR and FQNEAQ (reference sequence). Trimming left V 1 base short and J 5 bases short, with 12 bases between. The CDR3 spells CASSLGLAEDNEQFF. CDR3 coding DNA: TGTGCCAGCAGCTTAGGGTTAGCGGAGGACAATGAGCAGTTCTTC.

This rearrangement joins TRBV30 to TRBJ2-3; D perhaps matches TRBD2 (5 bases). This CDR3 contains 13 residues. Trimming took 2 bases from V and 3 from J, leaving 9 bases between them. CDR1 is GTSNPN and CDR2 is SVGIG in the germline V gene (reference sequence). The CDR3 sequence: CAWSPGGTDTQYF. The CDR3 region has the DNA TGTGCCTGGAGTCCCGGCGGGACAGATACGCAGTATTTT. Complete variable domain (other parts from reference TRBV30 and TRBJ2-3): SQTIHQWPATLVQPVGSPLSLECTVEGTSNPNLYWYRQAAGRGLQLLFYSVGIGQISSEVPQNLSASRPQDRQFILSSKKLLLSDSGFYLCAWSPGGTDTQYFGPGTRLTVL.

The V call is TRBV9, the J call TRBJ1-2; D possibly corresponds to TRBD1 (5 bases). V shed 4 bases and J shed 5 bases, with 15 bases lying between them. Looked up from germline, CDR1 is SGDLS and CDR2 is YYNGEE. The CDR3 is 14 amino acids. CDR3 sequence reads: CASSSRRGVYGYTF. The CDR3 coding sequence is TGTGCCAGCAGCTCCAGACGGGGGGTGTATGGCTACACCTTC.

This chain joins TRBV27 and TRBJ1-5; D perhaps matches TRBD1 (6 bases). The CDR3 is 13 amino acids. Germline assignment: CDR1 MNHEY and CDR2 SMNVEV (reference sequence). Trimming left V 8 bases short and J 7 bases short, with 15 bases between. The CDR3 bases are TGTGCCAGCGGACTTCAGGGGTCCCAGCCCCAGCATTTT. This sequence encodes CASGLQGSQPQHF.

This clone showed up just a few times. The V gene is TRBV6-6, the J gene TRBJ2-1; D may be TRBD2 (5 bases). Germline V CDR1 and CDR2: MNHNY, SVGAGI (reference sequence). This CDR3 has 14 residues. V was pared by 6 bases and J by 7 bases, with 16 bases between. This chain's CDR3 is CASSSDYRVNEQFF. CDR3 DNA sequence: TGTGCCAGCAGCTCAGACTACCGGGTAAATGAGCAGTTCTTC.

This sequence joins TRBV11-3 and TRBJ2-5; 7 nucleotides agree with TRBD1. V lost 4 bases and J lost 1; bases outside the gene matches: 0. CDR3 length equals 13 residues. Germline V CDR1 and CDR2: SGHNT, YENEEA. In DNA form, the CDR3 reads TGTGCCAGCAGCTCAGGGGGCCAAGAGACCCAGTACTTC. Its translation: CASSSGGQETQYF.

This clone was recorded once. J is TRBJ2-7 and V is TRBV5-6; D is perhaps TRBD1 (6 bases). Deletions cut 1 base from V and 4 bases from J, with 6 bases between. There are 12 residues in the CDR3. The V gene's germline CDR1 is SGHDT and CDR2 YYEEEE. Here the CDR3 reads CASSLTGYEQYF. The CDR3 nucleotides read TGTGCCAGCAGCTTGACAGGGTACGAGCAGTACTTC.

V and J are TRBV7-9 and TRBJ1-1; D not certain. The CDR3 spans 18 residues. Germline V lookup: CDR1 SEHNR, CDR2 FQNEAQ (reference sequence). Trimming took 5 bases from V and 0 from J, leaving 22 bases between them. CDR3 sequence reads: CASSLNWATPLMNTEAFF. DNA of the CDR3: TGTGCCAGCAGCCTAAACTGGGCGACACCACTCATGAACACTGAAGCTTTCTTT.

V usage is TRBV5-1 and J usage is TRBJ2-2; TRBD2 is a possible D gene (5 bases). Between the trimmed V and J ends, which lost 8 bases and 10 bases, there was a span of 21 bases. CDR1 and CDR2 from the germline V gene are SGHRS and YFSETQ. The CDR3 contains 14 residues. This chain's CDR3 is CASRASLRVEELFF. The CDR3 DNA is TGCGCCAGTAGGGCTAGCCTGAGAGTCGAGGAGCTGTTTTTT.

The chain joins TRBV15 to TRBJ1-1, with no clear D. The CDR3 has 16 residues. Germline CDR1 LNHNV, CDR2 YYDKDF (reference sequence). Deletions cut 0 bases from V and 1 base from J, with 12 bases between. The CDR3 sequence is CATSRDKGEWNTEAFF. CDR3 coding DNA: TGTGCCACCAGCAGAGATAAGGGAGAATGGAACACTGAAGCTTTCTTT.

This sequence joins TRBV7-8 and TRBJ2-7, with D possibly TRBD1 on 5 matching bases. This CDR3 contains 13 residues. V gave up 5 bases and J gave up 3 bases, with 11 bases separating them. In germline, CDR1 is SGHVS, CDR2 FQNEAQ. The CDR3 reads CASSLIGDYEQYV. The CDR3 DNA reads TGTGCCAGCAGCCTAATAGGGGACTACGAGCAGTACGTC.

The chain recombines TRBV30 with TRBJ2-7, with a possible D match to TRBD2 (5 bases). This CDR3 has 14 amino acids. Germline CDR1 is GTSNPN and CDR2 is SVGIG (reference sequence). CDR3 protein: CAWSMTTNTYEQYV. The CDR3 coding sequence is TGTGCCTGGAGTATGACTACTAATACCTATGAGCAGTACGTC.

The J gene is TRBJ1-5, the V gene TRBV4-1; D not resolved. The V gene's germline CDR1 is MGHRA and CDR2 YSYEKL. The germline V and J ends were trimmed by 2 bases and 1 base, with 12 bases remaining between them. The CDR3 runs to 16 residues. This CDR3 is CASSQISGGSNQPQHF. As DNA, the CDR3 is TGCGCCAGCAGCCAAATCTCGGGTGGGAGCAATCAGCCCCAGCATTTT.

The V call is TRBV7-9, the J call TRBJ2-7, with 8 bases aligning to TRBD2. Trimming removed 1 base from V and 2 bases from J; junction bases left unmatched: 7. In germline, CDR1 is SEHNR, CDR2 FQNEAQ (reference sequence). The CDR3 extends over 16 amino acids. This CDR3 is CASSLVSGMGTYEQYF. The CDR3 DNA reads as TGTGCCAGCAGCTTAGTTAGCGGGATGGGGACCTACGAGCAGTACTTC.

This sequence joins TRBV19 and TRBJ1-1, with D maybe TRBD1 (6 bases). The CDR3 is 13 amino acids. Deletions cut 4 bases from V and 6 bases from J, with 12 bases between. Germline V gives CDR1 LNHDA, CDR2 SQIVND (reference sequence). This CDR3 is CASSRSGASEAFF. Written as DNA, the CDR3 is TGTGCCAGTAGTAGGTCAGGGGCGTCTGAAGCTTTCTTT.

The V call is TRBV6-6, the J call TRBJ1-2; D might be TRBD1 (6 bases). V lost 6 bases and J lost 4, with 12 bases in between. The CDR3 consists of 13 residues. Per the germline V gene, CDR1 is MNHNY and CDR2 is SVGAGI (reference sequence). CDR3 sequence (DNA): TGTGCCAGCAGAGGGGGAGATGGCTATGGCTACACCTTC. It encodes CASRGGDGYGYTF.

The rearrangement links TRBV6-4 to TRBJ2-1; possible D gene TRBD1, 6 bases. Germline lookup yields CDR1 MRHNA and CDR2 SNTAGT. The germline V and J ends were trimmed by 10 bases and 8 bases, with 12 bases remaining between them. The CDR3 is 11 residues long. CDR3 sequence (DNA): TGTGCCACGATGGGGGCCTATGAGCAGTTCTTC. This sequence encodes CATMGAYEQFF.

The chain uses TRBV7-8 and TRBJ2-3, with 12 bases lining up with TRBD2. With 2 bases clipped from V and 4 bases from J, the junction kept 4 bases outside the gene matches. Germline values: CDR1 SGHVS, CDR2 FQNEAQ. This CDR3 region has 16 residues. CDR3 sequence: CASSLPSGRAPDTQYF. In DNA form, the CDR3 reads TGTGCCAGCAGCTTACCTAGCGGGAGGGCTCCAGATACGCAGTATTTT.

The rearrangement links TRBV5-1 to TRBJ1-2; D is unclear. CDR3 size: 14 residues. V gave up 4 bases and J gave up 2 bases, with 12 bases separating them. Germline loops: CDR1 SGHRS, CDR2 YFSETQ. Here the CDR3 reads CASSAGVANYGYTF. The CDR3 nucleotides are TGCGCCAGCAGCGCCGGGGTAGCCAACTATGGCTACACCTTC. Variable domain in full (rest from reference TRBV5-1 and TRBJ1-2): KAGVTQTPRYLIKTRGQQVTLSCSPISGHRSVSWYQQTPGQGLQFLFEYFSETQRNKGNFPGRFSGRQFSNSRSEMNVSTLELGDSALYLCASSAGVANYGYTFGSGTRLTVV.